This T cell receptor (beta chain) originates from a study of prognosis after radiotherapy for stage I lung cancer. This clonotype is labeled medium-sized. Genomic DNA yielded TCR beta CDR3, amplified by two-round multiplex PCR. Primers (each specific to one TRBV or TRBJ gene) were used in first-round PCR. One entry per CDR3 protein, called by TCRdb with MiXCR from the multiplex PCR reads. Among about 12,000 distinct CDR3 sequences listed, 45% to 60% were seen once. Sequenced material: PBMCs, taken before or after stereotactic body radiation therapy (not recorded which). The sequence was collected from a donor over 45 with non-small cell lung cancer.

The CDR3 DNA sequence: TGTGCCAGCAGTATGATGACTAGCGGGGATAGCACAGATACGCAGTATTTT. Translated: CASSMMTSGDSTDTQYF. This chain links TRBV28 with TRBJ2-3; 11 bases match TRBD2. Germline-derived CDR1 and CDR2 are MDHEN and SYDVKM. The CDR3 consists of 17 residues. The V and J ends lost 5 bases and 0 bases, in that order; junction bases with no gene match: 7.